The present T cell receptor (beta chain) was sequenced within a study of OX40 agonist ivuxolimab in advanced cancers. About the investigation overall: Ivuxolimab was an agonistic, fully human IgG2 monoclonal antibody directed against OX40 (CD134), a costimulatory receptor. Intravenous ivuxolimab was administered to patients every 2 weeks at six dose levels: 0.01, 0.1, 0.3, 1.5, 3 and 10 mg/kg. Of the roughly 51 patients in dose escalation, 19 had hepatocellular carcinoma, roughly 15 had melanoma, 9 had renal cell carcinoma and 9 had head and neck cancer. In the dose-escalation cohort, around four fifths of patients were male, and the mean age was roughly 56 years with a range of about 20 to 80. Prior anti-PD-1, anti-PD-L1 or anti-CTLA-4 therapy was permitted, and about 40% of dose-escalation patients had received checkpoint inhibitors. Partial responses occurred in three dose-escalation patients, of whom one had hepatocellular carcinoma and two had cutaneous melanoma. Peripheral TCRbeta sequencing was intended to test whether TCR sequence diversity was altered and clonal T-cell expansion was caused by ivuxolimab. The paper describes the monotherapy dose-escalation part (N = 52 patients) of the phase I trial of ivuxolimab.

V and J are trimmed by 5 bases and 5 bases, and the gene matches miss 13 bases of the junction. The germline V gene sets CDR1 to SGHVS and CDR2 to FQNEAQ. The CDR3 spans 18 residues, from the cysteine through the phenylalanine. Only the CDR3 part of the read is kept: 54 bases, read in frame from the first base. Patients with autoimmune disease history or receiving systemic immunosuppression were excluded from the trial. Peripheral blood for TCR sequencing was collected from all dose cohorts at baseline, on cycle 4 day 1, and on cycle 7 day 1. The samples were taken from a phase I, first-in-human, multicenter, open-label dose-escalation trial of ivuxolimab. Adults with locally advanced or metastatic head and neck squamous cell, hepatocellular, melanoma or renal cell carcinoma were enrolled in the trial. Before TCR sequencing, CD4+ T cells and CD8+ T cells were sorted from peripheral blood as separate populations.

Genomic DNA was isolated from the sorted cells so that the TCRbeta CDR3 region could be sequenced. The immunoSEQ Assay was used to sequence the TCRbeta CDR3 regions. Imported from immuneACCESS, the table was reduced by TCRdb to in-frame sequences with V and J called. These copies leave out some clones; in studies compared against another copy, an unresolved V gene accounts for under half, and the cause of the remainder is not known. Present in this sample are 20,000 to 25,000 clones, approximately 90% of which were seen just once. The ten largest account for 20% to 25% of the sample. General conclusions and limits of the study: In the 0.1-3.0 mg/kg groups, partial responders had among the lowest normalized peripheral clonal expansion, particularly in CD8+ T cells. After ivuxolimab, expanded clones were on average more numerous among CD8+ T cells than among CD4+ T cells. Antigen specificity was not determined for the clonally expanded peripheral T cells. Clonal expansion of both CD4+ and CD8+ blood T cells was observed from baseline to week 6 at doses 0.1 to 3.0 mg/kg. Low levels of normalized T-cell clonal expansion were also seen in some patients who did not respond.

This clone is categorized as medium-sized (0.01 to 0.1%). Its antigen is unknown. No base quality information exists; no much larger clone differs at one position. The sample was CD4+ or CD8+ T cells sorted from blood, taken in a trial of the OX40 agonist ivuxolimab. The rearranged chain carries TRBV7-8 and TRBJ2-1; TRBD2 lines up with 12 middle nucleotides. The TCR was taken from an adult with an advanced solid tumor such as melanoma, head and neck, liver or kidney cancer. CDR3 protein: CASSHQGLLAGGHNEQFF. In nucleotides, the sequence is TGTGCCAGCAGCCATCAAGGACTCCTAGCGGGAGGGCACAATGAGCAGTTCTTC.